Shown below are 13 T cell receptor beta chains from a single sample sequenced in a study of T cells in Graves' hyperthyroidism and ophthalmopathy. Researchers took RNA transcripts and amplified the TCR beta CDR3 regions from them. First-round RT-PCR with HTBI primers amplified the TCR CDR3 region. TCRdb passed the multiplex PCR reads through MiXCR, listing each CDR3 protein once. This repertoire shows hundreds of thousands of distinct CDR3 sequences, about 15% found once; its top ten account for around 13%. The sample was blood. All receptors derive from a woman aged 45-59 years with Graves' ophthalmopathy.

The chain couples TRBV5-4 to TRBJ2-7; tentatively, D is TRBD2 (6 bases). The CDR3 has 16 amino acids. V was trimmed by 4 bases and J by 0 bases, leaving 17 bases between them. CDR1 is SGHNT, CDR2 YYREEE, per germline (reference sequence). The CDR3 reads CASSLGSGWSSYEQYF. For the CDR3, the DNA is TGTGCCAGCAGCCTTGGCAGCGGGTGGTCCTCCTACGAGCAGTACTTC.

At least ten counts were recorded for this clonotype. The CDR3 nucleotides are TGTGCCAGCAGTGGGGGGCCCCTAACCAGCTCCTACGAGCAGTACTTC. It codes for CASSGGPLTSSYEQYF. V and J are TRBV28 and TRBJ2-7; either TRBD1 or TRBD2 may supply D (6 bases each). The length of the CDR3 is 16 residues. V was pared by 5 bases and J by 0 bases, with 17 bases between. Germline V CDR1 and CDR2: MDHEN, SYDVKM.

This clonotype was detected ten times or more. V usage is TRBV4-2 and J usage is TRBJ2-5; 12 bases are a match to TRBD1. CDR3 size: 18 residues. The germline CDR1 and CDR2 sequences are LGHNA and YNFKEQ. The junction had 12 bases not matched to a gene; V was cut back by 2 bases and J by 5 bases. CDR3 bases: TGTGCCAGCAGCCAAACGGGACAGGGGGCGTTAAAATCGGAGACCCAGTACTTC. Translating gives CASSQTGQGALKSETQYF.

Ten or more counts support this clonotype. The chain combines TRBV18 with TRBJ2-5; D is ambiguous. Germline-derived CDR1 and CDR2 are KGHSH and LQKENI. The V end lost 2 bases, the J end lost 0 bases, and 4 bases lay between the germline ends. The CDR3 extends over 13 amino acids. CDR3 sequence (DNA): TGTGCCAGCTCACCAGAGTACCAAGAGACCCAGTACTTC. As protein: CASSPEYQETQYF. Full variable domain (outside the CDR3, taken from reference TRBV18 and TRBJ2-5): NAGVMQNPRHLVRRRGQEARLRCSPMKGHSHVYWYRQLPEEGLKFMVYLQKENIIDESGMPKERFSAEFPKEGPSILRIQQVVRGDSAAYFCASSPEYQETQYFGPGTRLLVL.

This clonotype was detected ten times or more. The chain has TRBV2 and TRBJ2-1; no clear D. Trimming pared 6 bases from V and 2 bases from J, leaving 8 bases between. There are 13 residues in the CDR3. From germline, CDR1 is SNHLY and CDR2 FYNNEI. The chain's CDR3 is CASRLVTYNEQFF. The CDR3 nucleotides are TGTGCCAGCAGGTTGGTGACCTACAATGAGCAGTTCTTC. The variable domain in full, with the rest retrieved from reference TRBV2 and TRBJ2-1, is EPEVTQTPSHQVTQMGQEVILRCVPISNHLYFYWYRQILGQKVEFLVSFYNNEISEKSEIFDDQFSVERPDGSNFTLKIRSTKLEDSAMYFCASRLVTYNEQFFGPGTRLTVL.

This clonotype was picked up many times. The chain combines TRBV6-2 or TRBV6-3 with TRBJ2-1; unclear D gene. Trimming cost V 6 bases and J 5 bases, with 5 bases left between them. The germline V gene has CDR1 MNHEY and CDR2 SVGEGT. CDR3 length equals 11 residues. CDR3 nucleotides: TGTGCCAGCAGAAAAGACAATGAGCAGTTCTTC. This encodes CASRKDNEQFF.

This clonotype was detected many times. V gene TRBV27 combines with J gene TRBJ2-1; TRBD2 aligns across 8 bases. Unmatched junction bases numbered 12, after V lost 2 bases and J lost 3 bases. The CDR3 has 18 amino acids. The germline V gene has CDR1 MNHEY and CDR2 SMNVEV (reference sequence). CDR3 nucleotides: TGTGCCAGCAGTTTAGAGGGACTACGGGGGGGGCTCTACAATGAGCAGTTCTTC. This codes for CASSLEGLRGGLYNEQFF.

This clonotype was counted ten times or more. The chain combines TRBV5-1 with TRBJ2-3; D may be TRBD1 (6 bases). Germline CDR1 reads SGHRS; CDR2 reads YFSETQ. V lost 1 base and J 4 bases, leaving 13 bases between the germline ends. The CDR3 extends over 15 amino acids. The CDR3 region is CASSLSQGAADTQYF. The CDR3 DNA reads TGCGCCAGCAGCTTGTCACAGGGCGCGGCAGATACGCAGTATTTT.

There are a few counts of this clonotype. The chain recombines TRBV27 with TRBJ2-2; D perhaps matches TRBD1 (6 bases). Per the germline V gene, CDR1 is MNHEY and CDR2 is SMNVEV (reference sequence). The CDR3 is made up of 15 amino acids. V dropped 3 bases and J dropped 3 bases, with 11 bases sitting between them. The CDR3 sequence is CASSFLGADTGELFF. The CDR3 DNA sequence: TGTGCCAGCAGTTTCTTGGGGGCTGACACCGGGGAGCTGTTTTTT.

This clonotype was recorded many times. This chain uses TRBV7-2 with TRBJ1-6, with 8 bases matching TRBD1. The germline CDR1 and CDR2 sequences are SGHTA and FQGNSA. The CDR3 covers 18 residues. The ends lost 4 bases at V and 0 bases at J; junction bases unmatched: 8. The CDR3 region is CASSWETGVDSYNSPLHF. The CDR3 DNA follows: TGTGCCAGCAGCTGGGAGACAGGGGTGGACTCCTATAATTCACCCCTCCACTTT.

This clonotype was seen repeatedly, ten times or more. This chain links TRBV5-1 with TRBJ1-4; unclear D gene. CDR1 and CDR2 (germline): SGHRS, YFSETQ. With 0 bases removed from V and 8 bases from J, the gap between germline ends came to 11 bases. The CDR3 runs to 14 residues. The CDR3 DNA is TGCGCCAGCAGCTTGGTTGGCTCCGGGGAAAAACTGTTTTTT. Encoded protein: CASSLVGSGEKLFF.

At least ten counts were recorded for this clonotype. The DNA for the CDR3 is TGTGCCAGCAGCTTGATGAGAGGAAGGCAGGAGACCCAGTACTTC. Translation: CASSLMRGRQETQYF. The chain carries TRBV7-2 and TRBJ2-5, with no clear D. The CDR3 consists of 15 residues. Germline V CDR1 and CDR2: SGHTA, FQGNSA. V was pared by 3 bases and J by 5 bases, with 16 bases between.

This clonotype was counted at least ten times. This chain joins TRBV28 and TRBJ2-7, with TRBD2 matching 11 bases. With 4 bases clipped from V and 4 bases from J, the junction kept 9 bases outside the gene matches. The CDR3 consists of 16 residues. The germline CDR1 and CDR2 sequences are MDHEN and SYDVKM. CDR3 protein: CASSSASGRRGYEQYF. CDR3 bases: TGTGCCAGCAGTTCAGCTAGCGGGAGGAGGGGGTACGAGCAGTACTTC.